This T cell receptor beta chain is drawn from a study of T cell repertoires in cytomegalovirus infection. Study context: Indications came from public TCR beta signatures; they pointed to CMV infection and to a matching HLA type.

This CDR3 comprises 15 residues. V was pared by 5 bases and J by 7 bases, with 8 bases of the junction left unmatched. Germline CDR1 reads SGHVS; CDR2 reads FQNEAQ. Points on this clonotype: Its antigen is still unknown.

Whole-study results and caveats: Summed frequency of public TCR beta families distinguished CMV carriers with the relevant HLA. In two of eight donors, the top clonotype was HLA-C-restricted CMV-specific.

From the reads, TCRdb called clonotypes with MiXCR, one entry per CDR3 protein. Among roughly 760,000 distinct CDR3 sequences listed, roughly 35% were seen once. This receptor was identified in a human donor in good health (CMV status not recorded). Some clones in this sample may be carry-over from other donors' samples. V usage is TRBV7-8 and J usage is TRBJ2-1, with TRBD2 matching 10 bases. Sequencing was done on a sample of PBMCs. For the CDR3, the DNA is TGTGCCAGCAGCCTGCTAGCGGGAGAACAAAATGAGCAGTTCTTC. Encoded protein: CASSLLAGEQNEQFF.